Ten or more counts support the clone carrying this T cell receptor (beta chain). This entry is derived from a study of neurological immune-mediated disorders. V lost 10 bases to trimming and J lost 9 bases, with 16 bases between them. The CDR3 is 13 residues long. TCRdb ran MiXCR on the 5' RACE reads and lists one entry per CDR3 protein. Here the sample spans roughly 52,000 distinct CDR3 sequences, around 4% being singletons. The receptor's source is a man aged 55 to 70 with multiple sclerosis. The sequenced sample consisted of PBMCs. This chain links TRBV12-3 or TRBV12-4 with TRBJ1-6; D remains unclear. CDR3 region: CATVLGQSSPLHF. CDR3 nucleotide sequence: TGTGCCACGGTCTTAGGGCAGTCTTCACCCCTCCACTTT.